This entry concerns a single T cell receptor beta chain. Its antigen remains unidentified. Germline CDR1 and CDR2: GTSNPN and SVGIG (reference sequence). V was shortened by 5 bases and J by 6 bases, with 17 bases between the two germline ends. The CDR3 sequence is 15 residues long. This sample is part of a study of cytomegalovirus exposure and HLA in healthy donors. The study, taken as a whole, reports: In a later analysis, productive TCRs from donors in an Asian-associated ancestry cluster reportedly carried fewer N-insertions than the cohort mean. In a later analysis, across HLA loci, associated TCR counts were highest for DRB1, lowest for HLA-C.

In the PCR, 60 Vbeta and 13 Jbeta primers were used. Clones were read by immunoSEQ multiplex PCR, and TCRdb kept only the in-frame ones, dropping some. The sample records tens of thousands of clones, roughly 79% being singletons. The source of this sequence is a male donor in good health and CMV-seronegative. This chain uses TRBV30 with TRBJ1-6; D possibly corresponds to TRBD1 (5 bases). Sequencing was carried out using PBMCs. Written as DNA, the CDR3 is TGTGCCTGGGCGGGCATTGGGGGGTCTAATTCACCCCTCCACTTT. This translates into CAWAGIGGSNSPLHF. The entire variable domain, with the rest obtained from reference TRBV30 and TRBJ1-6, is as follows: SQTIHQWPATLVQPVGSPLSLECTVEGTSNPNLYWYRQAAGRGLQLLFYSVGIGQISSEVPQNLSASRPQDRQFILSSKKLLLSDSGFYLCAWAGIGGSNSPLHFGNGTRLTVT.